This TCR beta chain was obtained from a study of OX40 agonist ivuxolimab in advanced cancers. Study summary: With a range of 23 to 79, age averaged approximately 54 years, and around 80% were male. General observations from the study: At 0.1 to 3.0 mg/kg, clonal expansion of CD4+ and CD8+ blood T cells had occurred by week 6. Some nonresponders likewise displayed low normalized T-cell clonal expansion. The study did not work out the antigen specificity of the expanded peripheral T cells.

Losses at the gene ends were 5 bases for V and 7 bases for J; bases not matched to a gene: 6. Germline V gene data show CDR1 as LNHDA and CDR2 as SQIVND (reference sequence). The CDR3 covers 15 residues. Notes on this clone: Its antigen is not identified.

Repertoires were generated with immunoSEQ multiplex PCR, while TCRdb's copy carries only in-frame clones and drops some. The sample records tens of thousands of clones, about 74% being singletons. The origin of this receptor is an adult with an advanced solid tumor such as melanoma, head and neck, liver or kidney cancer. Sample: CD4+ or CD8+ T cells sorted from blood, taken in a trial of the OX40 agonist ivuxolimab. This rearrangement joins TRBV19 to TRBJ2-4, with 12 bases lining up with TRBD2. CDR3 nucleotide sequence: TGTGCCAGTAGTTTGACTAGCGGGAGCCAGAACATTCAGTACTTC. Translation: CASSLTSGSQNIQYF. Full variable domain (rest looked up from reference TRBV19 and TRBJ2-4): DGGITQSPKYLFRKEGQNVTLSCEQNLNHDAMYWYRQDPGQGLRLIYYSQIVNDFQKGDIAEGYSVSREKKESFPLTVTSAQKNPTAFYLCASSLTSGSQNIQYFGAGTRLSVL.